The 25 T cell receptor beta chains listed next were all sequenced from one sample in a study of control samples from healthy donors and cancer patients. Method: immunoSEQ multiplex PCR; TCRdb's copy keeps in-frame clones and lacks some. The repertoire holds about 120,000 clones, with roughly 88% as singletons. The sequencing input was blood. The receptors come from a man in his forties in good health.

The chain employs TRBV7-6 and TRBJ2-2; D is possibly TRBD1 (5 bases). The CDR3 is 15 residues long. The V end lost 0 bases, the J end lost 4 bases, and 9 bases lay between the germline ends. Germline V gene sequence: CDR1 SGHVS, CDR2 FNYEAQ. In DNA, the CDR3 is TGTGCCAGCAGCTTAGCAGGGGCCGGCACCGGGGAGCTGTTTTTT. Translation gives CASSLAGAGTGELFF.

In this sample, this clone turned up a few times. This chain uses TRBV30 with TRBJ1-1; D unresolved. Germline V gene sequence: CDR1 GTSNPN, CDR2 SVGIG (reference sequence). The length of the CDR3 is 15 residues. The V end was cut by 3 bases, the J end by 1 base, with 15 bases between. As DNA, the CDR3 is TGTGCCTGGAGGCCCGGAGGGTCATCGAACACTGAAGCTTTCTTT. Amino acid sequence: CAWRPGGSSNTEAFF.

The rearrangement joins TRBV3-1 (or the pseudogene TRBV3-2) to TRBJ1-1; maybe TRBD1 (6 bases). Deletions cut 3 bases from V and 11 bases from J, with 22 bases between. The CDR3 contains 15 residues. CDR1 and CDR2 (germline): LGHDT, YNNKEL (reference sequence). CDR3 sequence reads: CASSQGGADPFGAFF. The CDR3 DNA sequence: TGTGCCAGCAGCCAGGGGGGCGCGGATCCCTTTGGGGCTTTCTTT.

The rearrangement links TRBV3-1 (or the pseudogene TRBV3-2) to TRBJ2-3; a possible D gene is TRBD1 (6 bases). Germline CDR1 LGHDT, CDR2 YNNKEL (reference sequence). Trimming took 4 bases from V and 0 from J, leaving 8 bases between them. There are 14 residues in the CDR3. The CDR3 DNA follows: TGTGCCAGCAGCCGGGGGCCTAGCACAGATACGCAGTATTTT. Protein: CASSRGPSTDTQYF.

The genes are TRBV9 and TRBJ2-1; TRBD2 aligns across 7 bases. CDR1 and CDR2 (germline): SGDLS, YYNGEE. Trimming at V came to 3 bases and at J to 2 bases, leaving 5 bases not matched to a gene. The CDR3 is made up of 15 amino acids. The CDR3 DNA is TGTGCCAGCAGCGCAAGCGGGGTCACCTACAATGAGCAGTTCTTC. Amino acids: CASSASGVTYNEQFF.

In this sample, this clone turned up a few times. The V gene is TRBV19, the J gene TRBJ1-1; possibly TRBD1 for D (6 bases). Trimming pared 5 bases from V and 8 bases from J, leaving 12 bases between. Looked up from germline, CDR1 is LNHDA and CDR2 is SQIVND (reference sequence). There are 12 residues in the CDR3. CDR3 bases: TGTGCCAGTAGTGTTGGCGGGACAGAAGCTTTCTTT. It translates to CASSVGGTEAFF.

The chain combines TRBV18 with TRBJ1-4, with D hard to call. V lost 2 bases, J lost 7 bases, and 8 bases lay in between. CDR1 and CDR2 from the germline V gene are KGHSH and LQKENI. The CDR3 covers 13 residues. CDR3 loop: CASSPTRGEKLFF. As DNA, the CDR3 is TGTGCCAGCTCACCAACAAGAGGTGAAAAACTGTTTTTT. Supplemented by reference TRBV18 and TRBJ1-4, the full variable domain reads NAGVMQNPRHLVRRRGQEARLRCSPMKGHSHVYWYRQLPEEGLKFMVYLQKENIIDESGMPKERFSAEFPKEGPSILRIQQVVRGDSAAYFCASSPTRGEKLFFGSGTQLSVL.

The sample holds one count of this clone. V gene TRBV5-6 combines with J gene TRBJ1-2; weak D call: TRBD1 (6 bases). The CDR3 consists of 12 residues. V gave up 2 bases and J gave up 8 bases, with 10 bases separating them. Germline CDR1 SGHDT, CDR2 YYEEEE. The CDR3 nucleotides read TGTGCCAGCAGCTTTCGGACAGAGGGCTACACCTTC. Translation gives CASSFRTEGYTF.

V is TRBV7-2 and J is TRBJ2-7; TRBD1 agrees at 7 bases. The CDR3 contains 15 residues. V lost 1 base to trimming and J lost 4 bases; unmatched junction nucleotides: 7. CDR1 SGHTA and CDR2 FQGNSA come from the germline V gene. The CDR3 DNA reads TGTGCCAGCAGCTTAGGACAGGGCCAAGTATACGAGCAGTACTTC. As protein: CASSLGQGQVYEQYF.

The chain uses TRBV5-1 and TRBJ1-5; 7 bases are a match to TRBD1. Germline CDR1 is SGHRS and CDR2 is YFSETQ. The CDR3 loop spans 15 amino acids. The ends lost 4 bases at V and 5 bases at J; junction bases unmatched: 9. CDR3 bases: TGCGCCAGCAGCCCGACAGGGTTTACGGATCAGCCCCAGCATTTT. It is translated as CASSPTGFTDQPQHF.

This chain connects TRBV5-5 to TRBJ2-4, with 8 positions matching TRBD1. V lost 7 bases to trimming and J lost 0 bases; unmatched junction nucleotides: 6. Looked up from germline, CDR1 is SGHKS and CDR2 is YYEKEE (reference sequence). This CDR3 is 15 amino acids long. CDR3 sequence (DNA): TGTGCCAGCGGGCCGACAGGGGCAGCCAAAAACATTCAGTACTTC. This codes for CASGPTGAAKNIQYF.

In nucleotides, the CDR3 is TGTGCCACCGCACGGGACAGTAGATACAATGAGCAGTTCTTC. Translated: CATARDSRYNEQFF. This rearrangement joins TRBV24-1 to TRBJ2-1, with 7 bases lining up with TRBD1. The CDR3 contains 14 residues. J was trimmed by 4 bases and V by 9 bases; bases with no gene match: 8. Germline-derived CDR1 and CDR2 are KGHDR and SFDVKD.

V is TRBV4-1 and J is TRBJ1-1; D gene ambiguous. The germline V gene has CDR1 MGHRA and CDR2 YSYEKL. This CDR3 comprises 16 residues. Trimming removed 0 bases from V and 1 base from J, with 12 bases in between. This CDR3 is CASSQDSGLRNTEAFF. The CDR3, as DNA: TGCGCCAGCAGCCAAGATAGCGGGCTCAGGAACACTGAAGCTTTCTTT.

The chain combines TRBV2 with TRBJ2-1, with D unclear. Trimming stripped 7 bases from V and 0 bases from J, with 7 bases between. The CDR3 length is 13 residues. The germline gives CDR1 SNHLY, CDR2 FYNNEI. The chain's CDR3 is CASTESSYNEQFF. In DNA form, the CDR3 reads TGTGCCAGCACAGAGTCCTCCTACAATGAGCAGTTCTTC.

V and J are TRBV5-1 and TRBJ1-3; perhaps TRBD1 as D (5 bases). Trimming removed 0 bases at V and 3 bases at J, with 10 bases between. The CDR3 contains 15 residues. The germline V gene encodes CDR1 SGHRS and CDR2 YFSETQ. CDR3 in DNA: TGCGCCAGCAGCTTGGCCTGGCAGGGTGGAAACACCATATATTTT. Translating gives CASSLAWQGGNTIYF.

The CDR3 DNA follows: TGTGCCACCAGCCGGAGACAGGGGACGAACACCGGGGAGCTGTTTTTT. This gives the protein CATSRRQGTNTGELFF. The chain links TRBV24-1 to TRBJ2-2; 8 bases match TRBD1. Germline-derived CDR1 and CDR2 are KGHDR and SFDVKD. The CDR3 consists of 16 residues. V was pared by 7 bases and J by 0 bases, with 6 bases of the junction left unmatched.

V is TRBV5-4 and J is TRBJ2-7; 7 bases line up with TRBD1. The CDR3 extends over 16 amino acids. Germline-derived CDR1 and CDR2 are SGHNT and YYREEE (reference sequence). V lost 4 bases, J lost 0 bases, and 10 bases stayed unmatched. The CDR3 DNA reads TGTGCCAGCAGCCTCCGGACAGGCCTTTTCTCCTACGAGCAGTACTTC. It translates to CASSLRTGLFSYEQYF.

J is TRBJ2-1 and V is TRBV2; TRBD1 or TRBD2 may be the D gene (5 bases each). Trimming stripped 3 bases from V and 4 bases from J, with 10 bases between. The germline CDR1 and CDR2 sequences are SNHLY and FYNNEI. The CDR3 is 14 amino acids. CDR3: CASSEGESYNEQFF. The CDR3 DNA reads TGTGCCAGCAGTGAGGGGGAATCGTACAATGAGCAGTTCTTC.

The CDR3 DNA reads as TGTGCCTGGAACACGGGGGCTGGAGGCTACACCTTC. It yields the protein CAWNTGAGGYTF. V is TRBV30 and J is TRBJ1-2, with D possibly matching TRBD1 (6 bases). Between the trimmed V and J ends, which lost 4 bases and 8 bases, there was a span of 14 bases. The CDR3 covers 12 residues. Germline V lookup: CDR1 GTSNPN, CDR2 SVGIG (reference sequence).

The chain has TRBV6-6 and TRBJ1-2; the D is unclear. This CDR3 contains 16 residues. Trimming pared 5 bases from V and 0 bases from J, leaving 16 bases between. Germline V gives CDR1 MNHNY, CDR2 SVGAGI (reference sequence). CDR3 in DNA: TGTGCCAGCAGTACCCCCGCCGGCGCCACTAACTATGGCTACACCTTC. This translates into CASSTPAGATNYGYTF.

The J gene is TRBJ2-3, the V gene TRBV7-3; no definite D call. The CDR3 is 15 amino acids. Germline lookup yields CDR1 SGHTA and CDR2 FQGTGA. V was shortened by 5 bases and J by 2 bases, with 14 bases between the two germline ends. The CDR3 protein is CASSLWSAPTDTQYF. The CDR3 DNA follows: TGTGCCAGCAGCCTTTGGAGTGCCCCCACAGATACGCAGTATTTT.

This chain uses TRBV12-5 with TRBJ2-5; 9 nucleotides match TRBD2. From germline, CDR1 is LGHNT and CDR2 FRNRAP. Losses at the gene ends were 2 bases for V and 4 bases for J; bases not matched to a gene: 8. The CDR3 has 16 residues. The CDR3 region is CASGLLRGGLGETQYF. CDR3 coding DNA: TGTGCTAGTGGTTTGTTGCGGGGGGGCCTCGGAGAGACCCAGTACTTC. Drawing the rest from reference TRBV12-5 and TRBJ2-5, the complete variable domain is DARVTQTPRHKVTEMGQEVTMRCQPILGHNTVFWYRQTMMQGLELLAYFRNRAPLDDSGMPKDRFSAEMPDATLATLKIQPSEPRDSAVYFCASGLLRGGLGETQYFGPGTRLLVL.

The chain recombines TRBV30 with TRBJ2-1; D remains unclear. This CDR3 region has 11 residues. V was clipped by 1 base and J by 12 bases, with 10 bases between them. Germline lookup yields CDR1 GTSNPN and CDR2 SVGIG (reference sequence). The CDR3 sequence: CAWSDLTGQFF. The DNA for the CDR3 is TGTGCCTGGAGTGATCTCACCGGGCAGTTCTTC.

The chain employs TRBV9 and TRBJ2-5; 10 bases are a match to TRBD2. Trimming at V came to 0 bases and at J to 4 bases, leaving 12 bases not matched to a gene. Germline V gene data show CDR1 as SGDLS and CDR2 as YYNGEE. The CDR3 spans 18 residues. CDR3 region: CASSVGVSGGPTAETQYF. Here the CDR3 DNA reads TGTGCCAGCAGCGTAGGAGTTAGCGGGGGGCCGACCGCAGAGACCCAGTACTTC.

The rearrangement uses TRBV9 and TRBJ1-2; 7 bases are a match to TRBD1. The CDR3 is made up of 14 amino acids. Germline V CDR1 and CDR2: SGDLS, YYNGEE. The J segment lost 4 bases and the V segment lost 4 bases, leaving 7 bases of the junction unmatched. CDR3 sequence: CASSSRGTAYGYTF. The CDR3 region has the DNA TGTGCCAGCAGCTCTCGTGGGACAGCCTATGGCTACACCTTC.